This T cell receptor (beta chain) was obtained from a study of T cell responses to AZD1222 COVID-19 vaccine. On this clone: What it recognizes is unknown.

Produced via immunoSEQ multiplex PCR; TCRdb's table is partial and in-frame only. The sample lists around 250,000 clones, about 92% occurring once. Points from the study as a whole: Spike-specific TCR breadth rose after two AZD1222 doses, and depth rose as well. The sample set comprised mostly white British donors with more females, and clonal diversity was possibly underestimated. Across the whole spike, CD4 TCRs peaked at regions 160-218 and 743-854.

CDR1 SGDLS and CDR2 YYNGEE come from the germline V gene. The germline V and J ends were trimmed by 0 bases and 1 base, with 5 bases remaining between them. This CDR3 is built from 14 residues. The chain has TRBV9 and TRBJ1-3; unclear D gene. The sample was peripheral blood, taken on day 0 of AZD1222 vaccination. This receptor was identified in an adult in good health. The chain's CDR3 is CASSVGVSGNTIYF. The CDR3 nucleotides are TGTGCCAGCAGCGTAGGTGTGTCTGGAAACACCATATATTTT.